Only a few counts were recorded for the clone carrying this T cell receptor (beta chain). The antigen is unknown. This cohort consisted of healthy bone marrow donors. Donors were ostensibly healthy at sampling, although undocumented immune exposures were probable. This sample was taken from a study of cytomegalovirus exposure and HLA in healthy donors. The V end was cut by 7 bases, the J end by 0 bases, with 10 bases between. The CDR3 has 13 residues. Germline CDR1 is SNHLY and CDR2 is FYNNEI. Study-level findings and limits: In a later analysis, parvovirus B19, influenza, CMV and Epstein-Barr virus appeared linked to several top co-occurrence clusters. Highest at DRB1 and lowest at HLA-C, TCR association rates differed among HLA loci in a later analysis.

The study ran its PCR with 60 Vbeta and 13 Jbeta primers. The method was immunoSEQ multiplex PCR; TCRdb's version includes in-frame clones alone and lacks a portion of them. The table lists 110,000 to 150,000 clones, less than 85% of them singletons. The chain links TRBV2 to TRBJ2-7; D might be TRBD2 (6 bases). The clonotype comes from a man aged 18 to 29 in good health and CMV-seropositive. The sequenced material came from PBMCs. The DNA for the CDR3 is TGTGCCAGCACCCCGGGAGCCTCCTACGAGCAGTACTTC. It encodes CASTPGASYEQYF.